The rows below give T cell receptor beta chains drawn from one sample of a study of cytomegalovirus exposure and HLA in healthy donors. Generated by immunoSEQ multiplex PCR, the TCRdb table keeps only in-frame clones and is missing some. The data include more than 30,000 clones; the top ten clones carry approximately 8.4%. Sequenced material: PBMCs. These receptor sequences come from a man in his forties or fifties in good health and CMV-seropositive. The CDR3 runs from the conserved cysteine through the conserved F or W. Each record gives: V gene, D gene, J gene, CDR3 DNA, CDR3 protein. A D gene is named only where the DNA matches it firmly.

>TRBV29-1|.|TRBJ2-5
TGCAGCGTCCAGGGGTTCGTGGAGACCCAGTACTTC
CSVQGFVETQYF
>TRBV18|.|TRBJ2-7
TGTGCCAGCTCACCGGGGGCGACACGGAGCTCCTACGAGCAGTACTTC
CASSPGATRSSYEQYF
>TRBV19|TRBD2|TRBJ2-7
TGTGCCAGTAGTGCAGGACTAGCGGGTAGCTACGAGCAGTACTTC
CASSAGLAGSYEQYF
>TRBV27|.|TRBJ2-4
TGTGCCAGCAGTTCGCCCACGCGGGGCGCGGCCAAAAACATTCAGTACTTC
CASSSPTRGAAKNIQYF
>TRBV7-9|TRBD2|TRBJ2-7
TGTGCCAGCAGCTTAGAGCGGGGGGGCTCCTACGAGCAGTACTTC
CASSLERGGSYEQYF
>TRBV14|.|TRBJ2-1
TGTGCCAGCAGCCACGCTAGCGAGCAGTTCTTC
CASSHASEQFF
>TRBV9|.|TRBJ2-3
TGTGCCAGCAGCGTAGACGGGAGCATGATAGATACGCAGTATTTT
CASSVDGSMIDTQYF
>TRBV6-6|TRBD1|TRBJ2-7
TGTGCCAGCAGCGACAGGGCCTCCTACGAGCAGTACTTC
CASSDRASYEQYF
>TRBV9|.|TRBJ1-3
TGTGCCAGCAGCGTAGAAGGGACTGCTGGAAACACCATATATTTT
CASSVEGTAGNTIYF
>TRBV5-1|TRBD1|TRBJ2-5
TGCGCCAGCAGCTTACCGGGACAGGGGTTAGAGACCCAGTACTTC
CASSLPGQGLETQYF
>TRBV7-2|TRBD2|TRBJ2-2
TGTGCCAGCAGCTGGACTAGCGGGAGTACCGGGGAGCTGTTTTTT
CASSWTSGSTGELFF
>TRBV29-1|.|TRBJ2-3
TGCAGCGTGGAGGGGTACACAGATACGCAGTATTTT
CSVEGYTDTQYF
>TRBV4-3|TRBD2|TRBJ2-1
TGCGCCAGCAGCCAAGATGAGGGCGGGAGGGGCCCAGGGCAGTTCTTC
CASSQDEGGRGPGQFF
>TRBV11-3|TRBD1|TRBJ2-1
TGTGCCAGCAGCCCCGGGACAGGGGGCAACAATGAGCAGTTCTTC
CASSPGTGGNNEQFF
>TRBV18|.|TRBJ1-6
TGTGCCAGCTCCAGGGCAGAGGATTCACCCCTCCACTTT
CASSRAEDSPLHF
>TRBV7-7|TRBD1|TRBJ2-7
TGTGCTAGCAGCGCCGGGACAGGGGGGTCCTACGAGCAGTACTTC
CASSAGTGGSYEQYF
>TRBV5-6|.|TRBJ1-2
TGTGCCAGCAGCTCCCCGGAGGGACGAAGAGGCTACACCTTC
CASSSPEGRRGYTF